The source of this T cell receptor beta chain is a study of cytotoxic CD8 clonotypes in ibrutinib-treated CLL. Target depth was 1 in 200,000 to 1 in 1 million T cells, about 10x per clonotype. Here immunoSEQ multiplex PCR was the method, and the copy in TCRdb shows in-frame clones only, minus some. The sample shows hundreds of thousands of clones, under 70% of them seen only once. V lost 3 bases and J lost 5, with 8 bases in between. The germline CDR1 and CDR2 sequences are MNHEY and SMNVEV (reference sequence). This CDR3 is built from 12 residues. This clonotype originated in a human donor with chronic lymphocytic leukemia. The J gene is TRBJ2-7, the V gene TRBV27; D could derive from TRBD1 or TRBD2 (5 bases each). The specimen was PBMCs, collected after 36 months of ibrutinib treatment. CDR3 residues: CASSFGDHEQYF. The CDR3 nucleotides are TGTGCCAGCAGTTTCGGGGACCACGAGCAGTACTTC.